This T cell receptor (beta chain) was found in a study of identifying expanded T cells in peripheral blood. Germline assignment: CDR1 GTSNPN and CDR2 SVGIG (reference sequence). The CDR3 sequence is 15 residues long. Germline trimming cut 4 bases from V and 3 bases from J; bases unmatched to any gene: 8. Generated by immunoSEQ multiplex PCR, the TCRdb table keeps only in-frame clones and is missing some. There are under 85,000 clones in the sample; roughly 84% occur only once, and around a fifth lies in the top ten. This clone has more than one count but fewer than ten. What it binds is not known. No infections or other immune events were documented during collection. Whole-study results and caveats: Differentially abundant clones: 1 to 1.5 between replicates, 16.4 at roughly 2 weeks, less than 25 at four.

The chain joins TRBV30 to TRBJ2-1; the match to TRBD2 covers 8 bases. The TCR sequence derives from a person aged 18-70 years in good health. Sequences were obtained from blood. CDR3 sequence: CAWTESGSFYNEQFF. DNA of the CDR3: TGTGCCTGGACGGAAAGCGGGAGCTTCTACAATGAGCAGTTCTTC.